This TCR beta chain is drawn from a study of spatial heterogeneity in lung cancer. Regarding this clonotype: One junction end does not reproduce the germline sequence, and a read error may be involved.

Each CDR3 protein gets one entry after TCRdb re-called the 5' RACE reads with MiXCR. The table has 50,000 to 55,000 distinct CDR3 sequences, less than 9% seen once. Regarding time point: sample taken at primary tumor resection. TCRs were sequenced from unsorted whole RNA of tumor, nontumor lung or PBMC. Germline V lookup: CDR1 MNHEY, CDR2 SVGEGT. This CDR3 region has 15 residues. This clonotype was sampled from a female donor with early-stage non-small cell lung cancer. The sample here was PBMCs, taken at surgery. The chain joins TRBV6-2 or TRBV6-3 to TRBJ2-7, with 7 bases identical to TRBD2. Written as DNA, the CDR3 is TGTCCCAGCAGTTACAGAGCGGGGACTTCCTACGAGCAGTACTTC. Its protein product is CPSSYRAGTSYEQYF.